The 12 T cell receptor beta chains below all came from one sample that was sequenced in a study of T cell changes during pregnancy in multiple sclerosis. The protocol was immunoSEQ multiplex PCR, while the TCRdb copy is restricted to in-frame clones and leaves out a portion. The data contain approximately 84,000 clones, over 85% of them singletons. The source material was peripheral blood, sampled in the second trimester of pregnancy. Source of these receptors: a female donor in good health, enrolled as a control in a pregnancy study.

This clone appeared a single time. V and J are TRBV7-2 and TRBJ1-2; maybe TRBD1 (5 bases). CDR3 length equals 14 residues. Germline V gene lookup returns CDR1 SGHTA and CDR2 FQGNSA. Trimming cost V 1 base and J 4 bases, with 10 bases left between them. The CDR3 spells CASSLGQNSYGYTF. The CDR3 coding sequence is TGTGCCAGCAGCTTAGGACAGAATTCCTATGGCTACACCTTC.

The V gene is TRBV5-1, the J gene TRBJ2-3, with D tentatively TRBD2 (5 bases). Trimming pared 4 bases from V and 6 bases from J, leaving 15 bases between. The length of the CDR3 is 14 residues. CDR1 is SGHRS and CDR2 is YFSETQ in the germline V gene. This CDR3 is CASSPAAGSDTQYF. The CDR3 coding sequence is TGCGCCAGCAGCCCAGCTGCGGGTTCTGATACGCAGTATTTT. Based on the CDR3 plus reference TRBV5-1 and TRBJ2-3, the full variable domain is KAGVTQTPRYLIKTRGQQVTLSCSPISGHRSVSWYQQTPGQGLQFLFEYFSETQRNKGNFPGRFSGRQFSNSRSEMNVSTLELGDSALYLCASSPAAGSDTQYFGPGTRLTVL.

The sample holds one count of this clone. V usage is TRBV11-2 and J usage is TRBJ2-7; the match to TRBD2 covers 13 bases. V was pared by 5 bases and J by 3 bases, with 4 bases of the junction left unmatched. CDR3 size: 15 residues. The germline V gene encodes CDR1 SGHAT and CDR2 FQNNGV. CDR3 protein: CASSPTSGRIYEQYF. Here the CDR3 DNA reads TGTGCCAGCAGCCCGACTAGCGGGAGGATCTACGAGCAGTACTTC.

The rearrangement links TRBV28 to TRBJ2-5; D not resolved. The CDR3 runs to 12 residues. From germline, CDR1 is MDHEN and CDR2 SYDVKM. The germline V and J ends were trimmed by 3 bases and 6 bases, with 8 bases remaining between them. The CDR3 nucleotides are TGTGCCAGCAGTTTGGGCCACCAGACCCAGTACTTC. Its protein product is CASSLGHQTQYF.

Only one count was recorded for this clone. The rearrangement links TRBV6-1 to TRBJ2-1; D perhaps matches TRBD2 (6 bases). Between the trimmed V and J ends, which lost 4 bases and 2 bases, there was a span of 15 bases. Germline-derived CDR1 and CDR2 are MNHNS and SASEGT. This CDR3 has 16 residues. The CDR3 is CASSAADAGTYNEQFF. DNA for the CDR3: TGTGCCAGCAGTGCCGCTGATGCGGGAACCTACAATGAGCAGTTCTTC.

The chain links TRBV10-3 to TRBJ1-1, with D unresolved. V was cut by 2 bases and J by 0 bases, with 7 bases left in between. This CDR3 is 14 amino acids long. CDR1 and CDR2 from the germline V gene are ENHRY and SYGVKD. The CDR3 DNA follows: TGTGCCATCAGTGAGGGGCCCATGAACACTGAAGCTTTCTTT. Its translation: CAISEGPMNTEAFF.

This chain joins TRBV7-6 and TRBJ2-1; D uncertain. Germline lookup yields CDR1 SGHVS and CDR2 FNYEAQ. Deletions cut 2 bases from V and 0 bases from J, with 8 bases between. This CDR3 comprises 15 residues. This CDR3 is CASSLYESSYNEQFF. CDR3 in DNA: TGTGCCAGCAGCTTATACGAGAGCTCCTACAATGAGCAGTTCTTC.

The gene calls are TRBV6-1 and TRBJ1-2; D gene ambiguous. Germline V gives CDR1 MNHNS, CDR2 SASEGT. V lost 9 bases and J 0 bases, leaving 8 bases between the germline ends. The CDR3 runs 12 residues. The CDR3 spells CASRTANYGYTF. The CDR3 DNA follows: TGTGCCAGTCGAACAGCTAACTATGGCTACACCTTC.

The gene calls are TRBV5-1 and TRBJ2-3; no clear D. This CDR3 spans 11 amino acids. The ends were cut back, 1 base at V and 5 bases at J, with 2 bases in the middle. From germline, CDR1 is SGHRS and CDR2 YFSETQ. CDR3 bases: TGCGCCAGCAGCTTGCAAGATACGCAGTATTTT. Its translation: CASSLQDTQYF.

The V call is TRBV11-2, the J call TRBJ1-1; D unresolved. Germline V gives CDR1 SGHAT, CDR2 FQNNGV. Trimming took off 4 bases at V and 7 bases at J, with 13 bases between the two ends. The CDR3 length is 13 residues. The CDR3 DNA sequence: TGTGCCAGCAGCTCCACGAGGTCCGTTGAAGCTTTCTTT. Protein product: CASSSTRSVEAFF.

The chain uses TRBV6-1 and TRBJ2-3, with 13 bases fitting TRBD2. The CDR3 consists of 14 residues. Germline V gene sequence: CDR1 MNHNS, CDR2 SASEGT. Losses at the gene ends were 4 bases for V and 5 bases for J; bases not matched to a gene: 0. CDR3 in amino acids: CASSGLAGGDTQYF. In DNA, the CDR3 is TGTGCCAGCAGTGGACTAGCGGGAGGAGATACGCAGTATTTT.

This rearrangement joins TRBV2 to TRBJ2-7, with D perhaps matching TRBD1 (5 bases). This CDR3 comprises 13 residues. The V end lost 4 bases, the J end lost 3 bases, and 10 bases lay between the germline ends. Germline V gene data show CDR1 as SNHLY and CDR2 as FYNNEI. The CDR3 DNA is TGTGCCAGCAGTGGGTTGACAGTCTACGAGCAGTACTTC. Translating it yields CASSGLTVYEQYF.